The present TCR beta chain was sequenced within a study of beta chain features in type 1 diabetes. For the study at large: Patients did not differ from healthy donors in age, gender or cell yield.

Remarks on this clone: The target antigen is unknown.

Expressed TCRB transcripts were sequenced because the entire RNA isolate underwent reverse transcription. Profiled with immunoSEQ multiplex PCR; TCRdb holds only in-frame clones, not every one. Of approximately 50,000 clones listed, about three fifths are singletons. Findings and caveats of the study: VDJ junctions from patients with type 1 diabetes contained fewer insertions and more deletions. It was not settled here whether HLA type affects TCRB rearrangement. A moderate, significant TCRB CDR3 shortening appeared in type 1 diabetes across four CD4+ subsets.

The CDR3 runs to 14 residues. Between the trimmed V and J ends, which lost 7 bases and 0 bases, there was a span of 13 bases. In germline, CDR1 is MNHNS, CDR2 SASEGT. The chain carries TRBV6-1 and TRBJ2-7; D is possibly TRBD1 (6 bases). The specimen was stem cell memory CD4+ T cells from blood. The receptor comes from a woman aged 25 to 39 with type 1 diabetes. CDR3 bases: TGTGCCAGCACCGAAGAGGACAGCTCCTACGAGCAGTACTTC. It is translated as CASTEEDSSYEQYF.